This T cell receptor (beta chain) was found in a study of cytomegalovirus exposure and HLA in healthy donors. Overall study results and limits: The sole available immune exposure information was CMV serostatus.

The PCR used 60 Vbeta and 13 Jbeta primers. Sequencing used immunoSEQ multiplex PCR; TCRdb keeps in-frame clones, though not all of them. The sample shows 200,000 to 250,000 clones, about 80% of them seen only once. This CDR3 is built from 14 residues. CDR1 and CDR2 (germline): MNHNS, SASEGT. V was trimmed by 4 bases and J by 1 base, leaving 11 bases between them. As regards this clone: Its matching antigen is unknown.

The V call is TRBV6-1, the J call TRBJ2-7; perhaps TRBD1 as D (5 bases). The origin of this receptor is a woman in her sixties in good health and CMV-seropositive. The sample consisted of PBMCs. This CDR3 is CASSGPTGSYEQYF. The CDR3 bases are TGTGCCAGCAGTGGACCCACAGGTTCCTACGAGCAGTACTTC.